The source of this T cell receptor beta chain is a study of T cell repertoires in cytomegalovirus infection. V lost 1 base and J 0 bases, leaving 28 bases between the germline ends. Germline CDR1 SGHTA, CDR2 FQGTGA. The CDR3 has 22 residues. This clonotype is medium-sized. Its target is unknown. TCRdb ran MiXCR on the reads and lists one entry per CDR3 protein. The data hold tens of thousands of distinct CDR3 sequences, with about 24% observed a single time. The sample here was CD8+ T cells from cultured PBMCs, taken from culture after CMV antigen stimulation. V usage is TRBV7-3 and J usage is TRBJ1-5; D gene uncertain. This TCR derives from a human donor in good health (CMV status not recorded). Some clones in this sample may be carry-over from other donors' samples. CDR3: CASSLKGSGMRRERISNQPQHF. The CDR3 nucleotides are TGTGCCAGCAGCTTAAAAGGCTCGGGGATGAGACGGGAGAGAATTAGCAATCAGCCCCAGCATTTT. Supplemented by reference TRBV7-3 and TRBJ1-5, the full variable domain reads GAGVSQTPSNKVTEKGKYVELRCDPISGHTALYWYRQSLGQGPEFLIYFQGTGAADDSGLPNDRFFAVRPEGSVSTLKIQRTERGDSAVYLCASSLKGSGMRRERISNQPQHFGDGTRLSIL.